The TCR beta chain described here comes from a study of cytomegalovirus exposure and HLA in healthy donors. The study ran its PCR with 60 Vbeta and 13 Jbeta primers. Assay used: immunoSEQ multiplex PCR; TCRdb lists only in-frame clones, some missing. This table has around 100,000 clones, around four fifths appearing once. This CDR3 is 14 amino acids long. Germline values: CDR1 ENHRY, CDR2 SYGVKD. V lost 8 bases and J 7 bases, leaving 20 bases between the germline ends. This clonotype was sampled from a man aged 40-49 years in good health and CMV-seronegative. The genes are TRBV10-3 and TRBJ1-1, with a tentative D call TRBD1 (6 bases). Sequencing used PBMCs. The CDR3 reads CAIGNREGAGEAFF. DNA of the CDR3: TGTGCCATCGGGAACAGGGAAGGGGCGGGTGAAGCTTTCTTT.